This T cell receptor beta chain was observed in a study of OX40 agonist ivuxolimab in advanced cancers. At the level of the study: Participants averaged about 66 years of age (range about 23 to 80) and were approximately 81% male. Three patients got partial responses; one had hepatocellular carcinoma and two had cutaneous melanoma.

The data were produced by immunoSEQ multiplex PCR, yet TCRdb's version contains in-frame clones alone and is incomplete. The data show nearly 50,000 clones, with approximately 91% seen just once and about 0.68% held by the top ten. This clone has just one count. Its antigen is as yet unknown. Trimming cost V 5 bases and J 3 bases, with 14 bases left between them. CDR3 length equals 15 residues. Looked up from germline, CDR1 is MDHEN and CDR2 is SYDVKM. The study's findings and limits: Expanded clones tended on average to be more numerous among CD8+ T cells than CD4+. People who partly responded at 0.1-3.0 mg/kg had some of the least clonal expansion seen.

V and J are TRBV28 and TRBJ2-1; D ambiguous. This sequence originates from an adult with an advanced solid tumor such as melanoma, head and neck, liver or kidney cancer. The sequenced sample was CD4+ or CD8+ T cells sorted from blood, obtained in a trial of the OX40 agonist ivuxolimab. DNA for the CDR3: TGTGCCAGCAGTGGGTCCCAAAGGAACTACAATGAGCAGTTCTTC. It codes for CASSGSQRNYNEQFF.